Listed below are T cell receptor beta chains from one sample, sequenced in a study of shared clonotypes between healthy human individuals. TCRdb's table, derived via immunoSEQ multiplex PCR, lists solely in-frame clones and lacks some. The table has about 1.5 million clones, 95% to 99% seen once. Source material: naive CD4+ T cells sorted from blood. The receptor source for this set is a man under 40 in good health. Each CDR3 is given without its conserved first and last residue. Only some rows state a clone size, as once, few, many or a class for expanded clones.

J gene | clone size | V gene | CDR3 protein
TRBJ2-7 | NA | TRBV7-9 | ASSWLEDDYEQY
TRBJ2-7 | NA | TRBV29-1 | SAASSYEQY
TRBJ2-2 | NA | TRBV6-5 | ASSYTAGTGELF
TRBJ2-2 | NA | TRBV30 | ASGAGNTGELF
TRBJ2-5 | NA | TRBV18 | ASSPRTGGQETQY
TRBJ2-3 | NA | TRBV19 | ASSINQGLQGTDTQY
TRBJ2-7 | NA | TRBV7-2 | ASSLVRGFGYEQY
TRBJ2-3 | NA | TRBV28 | ASSLASPPPQY
TRBJ2-3 | NA | TRBV5-4 | ASSLAPGQPYSTDTQY
TRBJ2-2 | NA | TRBV10-1 | ASSRSITGELF
TRBJ1-4 | once | TRBV6-5 | ASRRTGENEKLF
TRBJ2-7 | NA | TRBV29-1 | SVAGALYEQY
TRBJ2-3 | NA | TRBV25-1 | ASSDSGARAADTQY
TRBJ1-1 | NA | TRBV30 | AWSAGNTEAF
TRBJ1-1 | NA | TRBV29-1 | SGTRRAGGNTEAF
TRBJ1-3 | NA | TRBV27 | ASTGDRGNTIY
TRBJ2-1 | NA | TRBV12-5 | ASGLTGNEQF
TRBJ1-1 | NA | TRBV28 | ASTQGATSRGF
TRBJ2-1 | NA | TRBV5-4 | ASSLVRVSAEQF
TRBJ1-1 | NA | TRBV28 | ASSPLPGQAEAF
TRBJ2-1 | NA | TRBV5-1 | ASSLEVAGLNEQF
TRBJ2-3 | NA | TRBV30 | AWMASGVDTQY
TRBJ2-7 | NA | TRBV15 | ATRLPGIDEQY
TRBJ1-5 | NA | TRBV30 | AWSVNAGHQPQH
TRBJ2-5 | NA | TRBV25-1 | ASSELAGRETQY
TRBJ2-7 | NA | TRBV14 | ASSQVGGHFVYEQY
TRBJ2-2 | NA | TRBV12-2 | ASRLAPSPTGLTNTGELF
TRBJ1-3 | NA | TRBV5-1 | ASSLEAQGLGGNTIY
TRBJ2-1 | NA | TRBV6-5 | ASSRYRVSRNEQF
TRBJ2-1 | NA | TRBV4-2 | ASSQVGTSGRNEQF
TRBJ1-1 | NA | TRBV19 | ASSSQGAGGTEAF
TRBJ2-3 | once | TRBV7-7 | ASSLAGASTDTQY
TRBJ2-2 | NA | TRBV7-9 | ASSFPKQGANTGELF